Given below is one TCR beta chain in context. Grouping used clinical history reported by participants in a survey and questionnaire. V dropped 8 bases and J dropped 4; count of bases not matched to a gene: 9. This CDR3 comprises 15 residues. Germline assignment: CDR1 MNHEY and CDR2 SVGAGI. The data originate from a study of blood T cell repertoires in COVID-19. Overall study: Researchers got acute and convalescent COVID-19 samples from the United States, Italy and Spain. T cells, B-cell-depleted T cells, or PBMCs supplied cDNA or gDNA.

Clones were sequenced by immunoSEQ multiplex PCR, and TCRdb holds only the in-frame ones, with some missing. The sample lists some 200,000 clones, around 87% occurring once. The sample was PBMCs or T cells enriched from blood (not recorded which). The TCR originated in a young man in a cohort exposed to, infected with or recovered from COVID-19 (not recorded which). The V gene is TRBV6-5, the J gene TRBJ2-2; 8 bases line up with TRBD1. CDR3 protein: CASHGQGAGTGELFF. Here the CDR3 DNA reads TGTGCCAGCCACGGGCAGGGGGCAGGCACCGGGGAGCTGTTTTTT.